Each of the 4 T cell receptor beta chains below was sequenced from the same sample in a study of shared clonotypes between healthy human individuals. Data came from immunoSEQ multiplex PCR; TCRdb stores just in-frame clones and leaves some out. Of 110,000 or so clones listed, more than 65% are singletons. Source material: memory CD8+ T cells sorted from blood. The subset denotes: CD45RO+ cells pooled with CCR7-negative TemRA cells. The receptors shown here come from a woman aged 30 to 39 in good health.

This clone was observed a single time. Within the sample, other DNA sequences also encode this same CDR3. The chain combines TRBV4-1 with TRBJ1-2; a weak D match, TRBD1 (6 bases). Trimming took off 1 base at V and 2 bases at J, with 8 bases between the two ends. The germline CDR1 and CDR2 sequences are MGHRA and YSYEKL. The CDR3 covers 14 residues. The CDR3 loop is CASSQGTANYGYTF. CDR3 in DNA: TGCGCCAGCAGCCAAGGGACAGCCAACTATGGCTACACCTTC.

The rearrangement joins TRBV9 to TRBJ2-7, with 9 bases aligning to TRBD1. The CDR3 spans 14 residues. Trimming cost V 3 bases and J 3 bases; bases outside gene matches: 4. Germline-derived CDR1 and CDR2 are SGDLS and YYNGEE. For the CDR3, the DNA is TGTGCCAGCAGCGCACAGGGGGCGGGCTACGAGCAGTACTTC. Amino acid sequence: CASSAQGAGYEQYF. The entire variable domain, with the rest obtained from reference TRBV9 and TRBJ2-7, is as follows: DSGVTQTPKHLITATGQRVTLRCSPRSGDLSVYWYQQSLDQGLQFLIQYYNGEERAKGNILERFSAQQFPDLHSELNLSSLELGDSALYFCASSAQGAGYEQYFGPGTRLTVT.

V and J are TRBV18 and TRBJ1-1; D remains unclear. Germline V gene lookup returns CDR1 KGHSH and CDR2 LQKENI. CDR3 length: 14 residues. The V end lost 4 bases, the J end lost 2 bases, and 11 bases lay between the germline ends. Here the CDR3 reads CASSRAASNTEAFF. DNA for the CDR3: TGTGCCAGCTCACGGGCAGCAAGTAACACTGAAGCTTTCTTT.

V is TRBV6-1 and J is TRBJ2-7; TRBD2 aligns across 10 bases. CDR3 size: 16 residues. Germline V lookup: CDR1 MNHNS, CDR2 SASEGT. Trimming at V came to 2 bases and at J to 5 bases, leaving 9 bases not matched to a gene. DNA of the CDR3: TGTGCCAGCAGTGAATGGGCTAGCGGGAGATTCAACGAGCAGTACTTC. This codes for CASSEWASGRFNEQYF.